The source of this T cell receptor (beta chain) is a study of shared clonotypes between healthy human individuals. Whole-study context: Each donor's CD8 memory used one plate, CD8 naive two, each CD4 subset three.

Only CD45RO-negative cells positively selected for CCR7 counted as naive CD8 cells, so terminally differentiated effector memory CD45RA+ cells were excluded. Repertoires were generated with immunoSEQ multiplex PCR, while TCRdb's copy carries only in-frame clones and drops some. Of hundreds of thousands of clones listed, roughly 96% are singletons. Broader study findings: Compared with memory subsets, naive subsets generally had larger estimated richness.

As regards this clone: The target antigen is unknown.

Sequencing was done on a sample of naive CD8+ T cells sorted from blood. The origin of this receptor is a woman in her 30s in good health.

In DNA form, the CDR3 reads TGTGCCAGTAGAGCGCGTGCGGACCGACGCGGGGGCGAGCAGTACTTC. Protein sequence: CASRARADRRGGEQYF. The chain links TRBV19 to TRBJ2-7, with 7 bases matching TRBD2. The CDR3 length is 16 residues. Germline CDR1 is LNHDA and CDR2 is SQIVND (reference sequence). V was pared by 6 bases and J by 6 bases, with 17 bases of the junction left unmatched.